Listed below are T cell receptor beta chains from one sample, sequenced in a study of blood T cells in healthy people across ages. TCRdb used MiXCR to reprocess the 5' RACE reads, holding one entry per CDR3 protein. The table includes some 700,000 distinct CDR3 sequences, more than 40% detected once. Specimen: blood. Receptor source: a woman aged 55-70 years in good health. Each CDR3 is given with its conserved first and last residue. A D gene is named only where the DNA matches it firmly. Size is stated for part of the rows, as once, few or many counts, or as a class when the clone is expanded.

V gene	J gene	D gene	clone size	CDR3 protein	CDR3 DNA
TRBV7-2	TRBJ2-7	-	-	CASSLEAGSPREQYF	TGTGCCAGCAGCTTAGAGGCGGGATCACCGCGGGAGCAGTACTTC
TRBV6-2/TRBV6-3	TRBJ2-1	TRBD2	-	CASSYFTSGGAGRNEQFF	TGTGCCAGCAGTTACTTCACTAGCGGGGGGGCCGGGAGAAATGAGCAGTTCTTC
TRBV2	TRBJ2-7	TRBD1	-	CASLEAGQGYEQYF	TGTGCCAGCCTTGAGGCGGGACAGGGATACGAGCAGTACTTC
TRBV18	TRBJ1-1	-	many	CASSPGGGNTEAFF	TGTGCCAGCTCACCAGGGGGAGGGAACACTGAAGCTTTCTTT
TRBV5-1	TRBJ1-2	TRBD1	-	CASSAGGLPSGYTF	TGCGCCAGCAGCGCAGGGGGCCTCCCTAGTGGCTACACCTTC
TRBV12-3/TRBV12-4	TRBJ1-5	TRBD1	-	CASSYEGTGDQPQHF	TGTGCCAGCAGTTATGAGGGGACAGGGGACCAGCCCCAGCATTTT
TRBV4-3	TRBJ1-4	-	-	CASSRTGLGEKLFF	TGCGCCAGCAGTCGCACAGGTTTAGGAGAAAAACTGTTTTTT
TRBV6-2/TRBV6-3	TRBJ2-3	TRBD2	few	CASIAGTRDTQYF	TGTGCCAGCATCGCAGGGACTAGAGATACGCAGTATTTT
TRBV6-2/TRBV6-3	TRBJ2-1	TRBD2	-	CASSWGRAGGHNERFF	TGTGCCAGCAGTTGGGGACGAGCGGGAGGCCACAATGAGCGGTTCTTC
TRBV12-3/TRBV12-4	TRBJ2-1	-	-	CASMRSAGRADKQFF	TGTGCTAGCATGAGAAGCGCGGGGCGTGCCGATAAGCAGTTCTTC
TRBV7-9	TRBJ1-2	-	-	CASSLRDRPFYGYTF	TGTGCCAGCAGCCTGAGGGACCGGCCCTTCTATGGCTACACCTTC
TRBV12-3/TRBV12-4	TRBJ2-5	-	many	CASTQTEAGETQYF	TGTGCCAGCACTCAGACAGAGGCCGGGGAGACCCAGTACTTC
TRBV4-1	TRBJ2-5	-	once	CASSQDPAGDYRETQYF	TGCGCCAGCAGCCAAGATCCAGCAGGGGATTATCGAGAGACCCAGTACTTC
TRBV6-2/TRBV6-3	TRBJ2-7	TRBD2	few	CASSAGTSGSNYEQYF	TGTGCCAGCAGTGCGGGGACTAGCGGGAGTAACTACGAGCAGTACTTC
TRBV7-3	TRBJ1-2	-	-	CASSPSGGRSVFYGYTF	TGTGCCAGCAGCCCCTCGGGGGGCAGGAGCGTTTTCTATGGCTACACCTTC
TRBV29-1	TRBJ1-1	TRBD1	-	CSVEIRQGNTEAFF	TGCAGCGTTGAAATAAGACAGGGGAACACTGAAGCTTTCTTT
TRBV21-1	TRBJ1-5	-	few	CASSKGADQPQHF	TGTGCCAGCAGCAAAGGAGCCGATCAGCCCCAGCATTTT
TRBV6-1	TRBJ1-2	-	-	CASSEGAGTNYGYTF	TGTGCCAGCAGTGAAGGCGCAGGGACAAACTATGGCTACACCTTC
TRBV6-1	TRBJ2-1	-	-	CASSEALRGGQFF	TGTGCCAGCAGTGAAGCCCTACGGGGAGGGCAGTTCTTC
TRBV5-8	TRBJ2-5	-	few	CASNLRDLQETQYF	TGTGCCAGCAACCTCAGGGACCTACAAGAGACCCAGTACTTC
TRBV20-1	TRBJ1-2	-	few	CSARLDYGYTF	TGCAGTGCTCGTCTCGACTATGGCTACACCTTC
TRBV7-9	TRBJ2-2	TRBD1	few	CASSWGTGVRDGELFF	TGTGCCAGCAGCTGGGGCACAGGGGTCCGTGACGGGGAGCTGTTTTTT
TRBV4-3	TRBJ2-3	TRBD1	many	CASSQVDRVDTQYF	TGCGCCAGCAGCCAAGTAGACAGGGTGGATACGCAGTATTTT
TRBV6-5	TRBJ2-1	TRBD1	-	CASSIRQGGYNEQFF	TGTGCCAGCAGTATTCGACAGGGTGGCTACAATGAGCAGTTCTTC
TRBV6-5	TRBJ1-5	-	-	CASSPGRRSNQPQHF	TGTGCCAGCAGCCCTGGGCGACGGAGCAATCAGCCCCAGCATTTT
TRBV29-1	TRBJ2-1	-	-	CSGSGEATYNEQFF	TGCAGCGGATCCGGGGAGGCTACCTACAATGAGCAGTTCTTC
TRBV7-2	TRBJ2-1	TRBD2	-	CASSQTSGSYNEQFF	TGTGCCAGCAGCCAGACTAGCGGCAGCTACAATGAGCAGTTCTTC
TRBV27	TRBJ2-1	-	-	CASSFWGPTNNERFF	TGTGCCAGCAGTTTTTGGGGGCCGACGAACAATGAGCGGTTCTTC
TRBV6-5	TRBJ2-1	-	-	CASTTNLNEQFF	TGTGCCTCAACCACGAACTTAAATGAGCAGTTCTTC
TRBV5-1	TRBJ2-3	TRBD2	-	CASSRNPGTSLTDTQYF	TGCGCCAGCAGTAGGAACCCCGGGACTAGTCTCACAGATACGCAGTATTTT
TRBV24-1	TRBJ2-3	-	-	CATSDVETQYF	TGTGCCACCAGTGATGTAGAGACGCAGTATTTT
TRBV18	TRBJ1-6	-	few	CASSPWVESPLHF	TGTGCCAGCTCACCTTGGGTGGAGTCACCCCTCCACTTT
TRBV7-2	TRBJ2-7	-	-	CASSYVQWWEQYF	TGTGCCAGCAGCTACGTTCAGTGGTGGGAGCAGTACTTC
TRBV12-3/TRBV12-4	TRBJ2-3	TRBD2	-	CAGRAFGLAGDTDTQYF	TGTGCCGGCAGGGCGTTTGGACTAGCGGGCGACACAGATACGCAGTATTTT
TRBV6-6	TRBJ2-7	TRBD1	-	CASSSPRTGANEQYF	TGTGCCAGCAGTTCACCCCGGACAGGTGCAAACGAGCAGTACTTC
TRBV28	TRBJ1-6	-	-	CASSFSGNSPPHF	TGTGCCAGCAGTTTTTCAGGGAATTCACCCCCCCACTTT
TRBV7-2	TRBJ2-1	-	few	CASSLDPPGSWYNEQFF	TGTGCCAGCAGCTTAGACCCCCCCGGGAGTTGGTACAATGAGCAGTTCTTC
TRBV10-3	TRBJ2-5	-	many	CAISESTPGGETQYF	TGTGCCATCAGTGAGTCAACACCCGGTGGGGAGACCCAGTACTTC
TRBV10-3	TRBJ2-7	-	many	CAISGRQEAGEQYF	TGTGCCATCAGTGGCCGACAGGAGGCGGGGGAGCAGTACTTC
TRBV6-2/TRBV6-3	TRBJ2-3	-	-	CASVPTPIGTQSF	TGTGCCAGCGTTCCTACACCTATCGGTACGCAGTCTTTT